The 9 T cell receptor beta chains below were found in one sample sequenced in a study of cytomegalovirus exposure and HLA in healthy donors. Primers included in the PCR were 60 Vbeta and 13 Jbeta primers. Only in-frame clones appear in the TCRdb table, and some are missing; sequencing was by immunoSEQ multiplex PCR. The table shows 100,000 to 150,000 clones, with 70% to 80% occurring only once. Material: PBMCs. The receptors derive from a human donor in good health.

The rearrangement links TRBV11-1 to TRBJ2-3; TRBD2 agrees at 12 bases. The junction had 10 bases not matched to a gene; V was cut back by 6 bases and J by 3 bases. This CDR3 is 17 amino acids long. CDR1 SGHAT and CDR2 FQDESV come from the germline V gene (reference sequence). The CDR3 reads CASSRRTSGKGTDTQYF. The CDR3 DNA reads as TGTGCCAGCAGTCGCCGGACTAGCGGGAAAGGAACAGATACGCAGTATTTT.

This chain connects TRBV7-9 to TRBJ1-4; D not certain. The V end lost 10 bases, the J end lost 4 bases, and 10 bases lay between the germline ends. Germline-derived CDR1 and CDR2 are SEHNR and FQNEAQ (reference sequence). The CDR3 runs 12 residues. This CDR3 is CANQQVNEKLFF. CDR3 DNA: TGTGCCAACCAGCAGGTTAATGAAAAACTGTTTTTT.

V is TRBV28 and J is TRBJ1-1, with D perhaps matching TRBD1 (5 bases). The CDR3 spans 16 residues. Germline V lookup: CDR1 MDHEN, CDR2 SYDVKM. V dropped 5 bases and J dropped 3 bases, with 19 bases sitting between them. For the CDR3, the DNA is TGTGCCAGCAGTGAAGGTGCAGGGCCGGTTTACACTGAAGCTTTCTTT. Translation gives CASSEGAGPVYTEAFF.

The chain links TRBV4-3 to TRBJ2-3; 13 nucleotides line up with TRBD2. CDR3 length equals 18 residues. The V gene end was trimmed by 0 bases and the J gene end by 3 bases; junction bases not matched to a gene: 6. CDR1 is LGHNA and CDR2 is YSLEER in the germline V gene. The CDR3 sequence is CASSQEVGLAGRTDTQYF. The CDR3 DNA sequence: TGCGCCAGCAGCCAAGAAGTGGGACTAGCGGGACGGACAGATACGCAGTATTTT.

Concerning this clone itself: Other DNA sequences from this sample encode an identical CDR3 as well. The chain recombines TRBV18 with TRBJ2-7, with 9 bases aligning to TRBD2. The CDR3 runs to 15 residues. CDR1 KGHSH and CDR2 LQKENI come from the germline V gene. V shed 4 bases and J 2 bases; nucleotides not matched to a gene: 6. The CDR3 protein is CASSLASGAPYEQYF. CDR3 DNA sequence: TGTGCCAGCTCACTCGCTAGCGGGGCACCCTACGAGCAGTACTTC.

By frequency in the sample, this clone is medium-sized. The chain combines TRBV15 with TRBJ1-4; TRBD1 aligns across 10 bases. This CDR3 region has 15 residues. V lost 1 base, J lost 8 bases, and 4 bases stayed unmatched. Germline V lookup: CDR1 LNHNV, CDR2 YYDKDF (reference sequence). CDR3 amino acids: CATSRVRTGGEKLFF. In DNA form, the CDR3 reads TGTGCCACCAGCAGAGTTCGGACAGGGGGAGAAAAACTGTTTTTT. Looking up the rest from reference TRBV15 and TRBJ1-4 gives the full variable domain: DAMVIQNPRYQVTQFGKPVTLSCSQTLNHNVMYWYQQKSSQAPKLLFHYYDKDFNNEADTPDNFQSRRPNTSFCFLDIRSPGLGDTAMYLCATSRVRTGGEKLFFGSGTQLSVL.

The V call is TRBV18, the J call TRBJ1-4; TRBD1 might be the D (5 bases). Germline CDR1 reads KGHSH; CDR2 reads LQKENI. This CDR3 has 16 residues. V was clipped by 2 bases and J by 7 bases, with 17 bases between them. CDR3 amino acids: CASSPNPQGRSEKLFF. Written as DNA, the CDR3 is TGTGCCAGCTCACCAAATCCCCAGGGCCGGAGTGAAAAACTGTTTTTT.

The rearrangement links TRBV7-3 to TRBJ2-1, with 8 bases that match TRBD1. Looked up from germline, CDR1 is SGHTA and CDR2 is FQGTGA. CDR3 size: 17 residues. J gave up 9 bases and V 4 bases, and 17 bases lay outside the gene matches. DNA of the CDR3: TGTGCCAGCAGCTCTTCCCCCGACAGGGGACCGGGCGGTGAGCAGTTCTTC. This gives the protein CASSSSPDRGPGGEQFF.

The chain uses TRBV28 and TRBJ1-5; weak D call: TRBD1 (5 bases). Per the germline V gene, CDR1 is MDHEN and CDR2 is SYDVKM. This CDR3 is built from 13 residues. The germline V and J ends were trimmed by 6 bases and 6 bases, with 12 bases remaining between them. This chain's CDR3 is CASRPQGPQPQHF. In DNA form, the CDR3 reads TGTGCCAGCAGGCCTCAGGGTCCTCAGCCCCAGCATTTT. The variable domain in full, completed from reference TRBV28 and TRBJ1-5, reads DVKVTQSSRYLVKRTGEKVFLECVQDMDHENMFWYRQDPGLGLRLIYFSYDVKMKEKGDIPEGYSVSREKKERFSLILESASTNQTSMYLCASRPQGPQPQHFGDGTRLSIL.